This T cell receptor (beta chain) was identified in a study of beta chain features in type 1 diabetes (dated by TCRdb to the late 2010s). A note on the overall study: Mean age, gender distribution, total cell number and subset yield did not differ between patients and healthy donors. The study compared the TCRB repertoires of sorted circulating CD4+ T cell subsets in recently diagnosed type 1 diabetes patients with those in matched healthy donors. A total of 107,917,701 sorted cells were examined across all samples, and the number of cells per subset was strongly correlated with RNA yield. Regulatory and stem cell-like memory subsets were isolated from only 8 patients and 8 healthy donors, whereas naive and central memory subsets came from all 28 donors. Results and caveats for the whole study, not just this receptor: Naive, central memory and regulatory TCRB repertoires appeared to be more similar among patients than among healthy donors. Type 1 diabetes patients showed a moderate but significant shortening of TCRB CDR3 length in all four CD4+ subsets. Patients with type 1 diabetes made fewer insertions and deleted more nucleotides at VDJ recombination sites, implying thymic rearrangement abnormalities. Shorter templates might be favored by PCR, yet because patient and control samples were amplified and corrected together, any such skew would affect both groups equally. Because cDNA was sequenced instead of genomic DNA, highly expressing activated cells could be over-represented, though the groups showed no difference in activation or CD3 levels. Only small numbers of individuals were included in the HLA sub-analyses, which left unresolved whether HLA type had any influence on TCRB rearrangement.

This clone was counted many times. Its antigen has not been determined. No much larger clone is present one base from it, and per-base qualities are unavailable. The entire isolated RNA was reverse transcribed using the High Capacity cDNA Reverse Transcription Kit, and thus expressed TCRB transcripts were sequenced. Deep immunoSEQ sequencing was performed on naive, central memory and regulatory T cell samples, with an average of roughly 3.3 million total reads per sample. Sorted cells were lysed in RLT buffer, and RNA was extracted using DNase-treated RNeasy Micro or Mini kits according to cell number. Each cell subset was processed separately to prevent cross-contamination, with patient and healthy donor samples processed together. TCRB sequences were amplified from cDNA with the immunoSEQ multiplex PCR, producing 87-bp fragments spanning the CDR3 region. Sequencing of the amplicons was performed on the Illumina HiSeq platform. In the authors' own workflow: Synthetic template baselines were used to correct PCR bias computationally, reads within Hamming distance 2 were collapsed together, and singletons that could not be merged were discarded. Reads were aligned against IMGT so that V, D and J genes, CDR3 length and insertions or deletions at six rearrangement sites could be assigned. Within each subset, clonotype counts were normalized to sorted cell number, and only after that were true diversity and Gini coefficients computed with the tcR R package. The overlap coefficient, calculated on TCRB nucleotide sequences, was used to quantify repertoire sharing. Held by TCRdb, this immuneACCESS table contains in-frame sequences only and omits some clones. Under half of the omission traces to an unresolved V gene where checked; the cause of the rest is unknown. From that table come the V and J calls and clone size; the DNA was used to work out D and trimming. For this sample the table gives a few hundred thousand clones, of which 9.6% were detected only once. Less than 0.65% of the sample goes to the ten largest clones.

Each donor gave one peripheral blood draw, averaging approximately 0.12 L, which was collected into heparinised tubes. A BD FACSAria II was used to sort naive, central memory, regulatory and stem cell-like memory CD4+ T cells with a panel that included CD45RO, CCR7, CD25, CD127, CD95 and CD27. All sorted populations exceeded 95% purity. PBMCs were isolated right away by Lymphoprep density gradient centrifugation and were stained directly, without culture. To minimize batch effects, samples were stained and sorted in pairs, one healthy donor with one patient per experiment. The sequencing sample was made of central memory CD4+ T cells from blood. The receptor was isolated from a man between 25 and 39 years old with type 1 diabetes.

The CDR3 region reads CASRIAGGPATGELFF. The nucleotide sequence reads as follows: TGTGCCAGCAGAATAGCGGGAGGGCCGGCCACCGGGGAGCTGTTTTTT. This chain is built from TRBV14 and TRBJ2-2, and TRBD2 matches 11 of the central bases. CDR1 and CDR2 are drawn from the germline V gene: SGHDN, FVKESK. CDR3 length: 16 amino acids, cysteine to phenylalanine. Of all the DNA, just the CDR3 is kept, 48 bases in frame from base 1. The junction shows trimming of 6 bases on V and 4 bases on J, and the gene matches do not reach 7 bases of it.